This is a list of T cell receptor beta chains from one sample in a study of OX40 agonist ivuxolimab in advanced cancers. The data were produced by immunoSEQ multiplex PCR, yet TCRdb's version contains in-frame clones alone and is incomplete. The table includes 68,000 or so clones, roughly 80% detected once. Here the sequenced sample was CD4+ or CD8+ T cells sorted from blood, taken in a trial of the OX40 agonist ivuxolimab. The origin of the receptors is an adult with an advanced solid tumor such as melanoma, head and neck, liver or kidney cancer. Both conserved end residues are part of each CDR3. Each record gives: CDR3 protein, CDR3 DNA, V gene, J gene, CDR3 length, clone size, D gene. D genes are given only for firm matches. Expanded clones are given a class, and other clones once, few, many or no size at all.

CASSWGADTEAFF,TGTGCCAGCAGTTGGGGGGCTGACACTGAAGCTTTCTTT,TRBV19,TRBJ1-1,13,NA,NA
CASSVGAGETDTQYF,TGTGCCAGCAGTGTCGGGGCAGGGGAAACAGATACGCAGTATTTT,TRBV6-1,TRBJ2-3,15,NA,NA
CASKNRGRGDGYTF,TGTGCCAGCAAGAACAGGGGGCGTGGGGATGGCTACACCTTC,TRBV13,TRBJ1-2,14,NA,TRBD1
CAWSVLTGDSPLHF,TGTGCCTGGAGTGTATTAACCGGGGATTCACCCCTCCACTTT,TRBV30,TRBJ1-6,14,NA,NA
CASSLVAGGSNEQFF,TGTGCCAGCAGCTTAGTAGCGGGAGGGAGTAATGAGCAGTTCTTC,TRBV11-2,TRBJ2-1,15,NA,TRBD2
CASSLGGLAGDQETQYF,TGCGCCAGCAGCTTGGGTGGACTAGCGGGGGATCAAGAGACCCAGTACTTC,TRBV5-1,TRBJ2-5,17,few,TRBD2
CASSLVISHRAVEQFF,TGTGCCAGCAGCTTAGTAATTTCGCACAGGGCGGTTGAGCAGTTCTTC,TRBV7-9,TRBJ2-1,16,once,NA
CASSPGRDWGGYTF,TGTGCCAGTAGTCCTGGACGGGATTGGGGTGGCTACACCTTC,TRBV19,TRBJ1-2,14,NA,NA
CSVDSNYGYTF,TGCAGCGTTGACTCCAACTATGGCTACACCTTC,TRBV29-1,TRBJ1-2,11,once,NA
CASRRLGNTGELFF,TGTGCCAGCAGGAGACTAGGGAACACCGGGGAGCTGTTTTTT,TRBV7-8,TRBJ2-2,14,NA,NA
CASSLWEAGPYEQYF,TGTGCCAGCAGTTTATGGGAAGCGGGACCCTACGAGCAGTACTTC,TRBV28,TRBJ2-7,15,NA,TRBD2
CASSMGPGQGIYEQFF,TGTGCCAGTAGTATGGGGCCGGGACAGGGCATCTATGAGCAGTTCTTC,TRBV19,TRBJ2-1,16,few,TRBD1
CASNLAVNEKLFF,TGTGCCAGCAATTTGGCGGTTAATGAAAAACTGTTTTTT,TRBV2,TRBJ1-4,13,NA,NA
CASSLGTSGYGGELFF,TGTGCCAGCAGCCTGGGGACTAGCGGTTATGGCGGGGAGCTGTTTTTT,TRBV7-2,TRBJ2-2,16,NA,TRBD2
CASSLRVAGVSDEQFF,TGTGCCAGCAGCCTGAGGGTAGCGGGAGTGAGCGATGAGCAGTTCTTC,TRBV11-2,TRBJ2-1,16,NA,TRBD2
CASSITSGTGAFF,TGTGCCAGCAGCATAACGTCCGGGACCGGAGCTTTCTTT,TRBV7-2,TRBJ1-1,13,NA,NA
CASSRDQETQYF,TGTGCCAGCAGCCGTGACCAAGAGACCCAGTACTTC,TRBV2,TRBJ2-5,12,NA,NA
CASSLIAFGGPDTQYF,TGTGCCAGCAGCTTAATAGCGTTTGGGGGGCCAGATACGCAGTATTTT,TRBV9,TRBJ2-3,16,NA,NA
CASSSGTGGTEQFF,TGTGCCAGCAGTTCCGGGACAGGGGGCACTGAGCAGTTCTTC,TRBV2,TRBJ2-1,14,NA,TRBD1
CASSPWTASMNTEAFF,TGTGCCAGCAGTCCCTGGACAGCCTCCATGAACACTGAAGCTTTCTTT,TRBV28,TRBJ1-1,16,NA,NA
CSVVQDGPDNEQFF,TGCAGCGTCGTTCAGGACGGACCGGACAATGAGCAGTTCTTC,TRBV29-1,TRBJ2-1,14,NA,NA
CASSAFRGPEYTEAFF,TGTGCCAGCAGTGCTTTCCGGGGGCCAGAGTACACTGAAGCTTTCTTT,TRBV25-1,TRBJ1-1,16,NA,NA
CASHGLANTQYF,TGTGCCAGCCATGGGTTAGCGAATACGCAGTATTTT,TRBV2,TRBJ2-3,12,few,NA
CASSRDRTNYNSPLHF,TGTGCCAGCAGTCGGGACAGGACCAACTATAATTCACCCCTCCACTTT,TRBV28,TRBJ1-6,16,once,TRBD1
CASSRAEWGIADTQYF,TGTGCCAGCAGCAGGGCTGAATGGGGGATAGCAGATACGCAGTATTTT,TRBV5-4,TRBJ2-3,16,once,NA
CASSYIGEGGYTF,TGCGCCAGCAGCTATATCGGCGAGGGCGGCTACACCTTC,TRBV5-1,TRBJ1-2,13,few,NA
CASGLVPISGKGETQYF,TGTGCTAGTGGTTTGGTACCTATTAGCGGGAAGGGAGAGACCCAGTACTTC,TRBV12-5,TRBJ2-5,17,NA,TRBD2